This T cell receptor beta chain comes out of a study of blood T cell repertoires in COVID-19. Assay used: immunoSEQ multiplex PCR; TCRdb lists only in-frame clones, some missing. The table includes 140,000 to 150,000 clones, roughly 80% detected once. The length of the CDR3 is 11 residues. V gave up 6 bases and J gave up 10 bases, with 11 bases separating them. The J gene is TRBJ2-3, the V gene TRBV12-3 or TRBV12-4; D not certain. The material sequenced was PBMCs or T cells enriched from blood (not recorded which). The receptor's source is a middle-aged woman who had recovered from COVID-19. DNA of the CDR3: TGTGCCAGCAGGGGTGCTCAGGCGCAGTATTTT. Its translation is CASRGAQAQYF.